Listed below are T cell receptor beta chains from one sample, sequenced in a study of shared clonotypes between healthy human individuals. Only in-frame clones appear in the TCRdb table, and some are missing; sequencing was by immunoSEQ multiplex PCR. The profile shows 2 million to 3 million clones, roughly 93% of them singletons. The sequencing input was naive CD4+ T cells from PBMCs. These receptors were obtained from a man aged 18 to 35 in good health. Some clones in this sample may be carry-over from other donors' samples. Both conserved end residues are part of each CDR3.

j_call	v_call	cdr3_aa
TRBJ2-3	TRBV5-1	CASSLPTGGDTQYF
TRBJ2-1	TRBV27	CASSVPIGEQFF
TRBJ2-2	TRBV5-1	CASSPPGLAGTGELFF
TRBJ2-1	TRBV29-1	CSVVEGYNEQFF
TRBJ1-2	TRBV30	CAWSVRGMEGYTF
TRBJ2-3	TRBV9	CASSVVEAPDTQYF
TRBJ2-5	TRBV5-1	CASSLEGRQETQYF
TRBJ2-2	TRBV30	CAWSSLPRTGELFF
TRBJ1-1	TRBV10-3	CAISGRGGTEAFF
TRBJ2-3	TRBV7-3	CASSLEGTSIDTQYF
TRBJ2-5	TRBV6-5	CASTSLPEQIETQYF
TRBJ2-7	TRBV5-1	CASSAPLGRDRGYEQYF
TRBJ1-6	TRBV7-8	CASSLVQGNSPLHF
TRBJ1-3	TRBV30	CAWTPTDTIYF
TRBJ2-7	TRBV5-1	CASSFGATPWLAGIFVAYEQYF
TRBJ2-7	TRBV11-2	CASSAYRGTGGNYEQYF
TRBJ1-2	TRBV6-5	CASSPDRVRGYTF
TRBJ2-3	TRBV7-9	CASSETGTGIRDTQYF
TRBJ2-5	TRBV5-6	CASSTRGETQYF
TRBJ1-1	TRBV11-2	CASSLGSGTGLSKDTEAFF
TRBJ2-7	TRBV19	CASSIGSRSEQYF
TRBJ2-3	TRBV5-1	CASSLMTDTQYF
TRBJ2-4	TRBV5-5	CASSSIDIQYF
TRBJ2-1	TRBV28	CASTWTSGSDEQFF
TRBJ2-1	TRBV7-3	CASSLAGTYNEQFF
TRBJ1-2	TRBV30	CAWHREGNYGYTF
TRBJ1-2	TRBV28	CAATRWGADGYTF
TRBJ2-3	TRBV7-3	CASSPGLDRGTDTQYF
TRBJ2-7	TRBV10-3	CAISPMKREAYEQYF
TRBJ2-3	TRBV7-9	CASSLPGAGDTQYF
TRBJ2-7	TRBV28	CASSTPARYEQYF
TRBJ2-1	TRBV9	CASSVRLGLYNEQFF
TRBJ2-7	TRBV7-8	CASSLVGTGAYEQYF
TRBJ2-1	TRBV6-6	CASSSAGTSGRVEQFF
TRBJ1-2	TRBV28	CASSLDRGRRGYTF